This T cell receptor beta chain was observed in a study of T cell repertoires in cytomegalovirus infection. Note on this clonotype: Its specificity is unknown. At one end the junction does not follow the germline gene, possibly because of a read error.

TCRdb reprocessed the reads via MiXCR and lists one record per CDR3 protein. The sample has 150,000 to 200,000 distinct CDR3 sequences; approximately 15% are singletons. Study-level points and caveats: What dominated the ex vivo response were HLA-C-restricted CMV-specific TCR beta clonotypes.

This CDR3 has 13 residues. Germline CDR1 and CDR2: SGHTA and FQGNSA. The sample consisted of PBMCs. The chain recombines TRBV7-2 with TRBJ2-1, with D unresolved. The TCR originated in a human donor in good health (CMV status not recorded). Some clones in this sample may be carry-over from other donors' samples. The CDR3 sequence: CSSSLEWLNEQFF. The CDR3 DNA reads TGTTCCAGCAGCTTAGAGTGGTTGAATGAGCAGTTCTTC.